This T cell receptor beta chain was retrieved from a study of shared clonotypes between healthy human individuals. The data were produced by immunoSEQ multiplex PCR, yet TCRdb's version contains in-frame clones alone and is incomplete. The repertoire includes approximately 95,000 clones, around two thirds of them detected once, and 40% to 45% sits in the top ten. The germline gives CDR1 SGHAT, CDR2 FQNNGV. The CDR3 length is 13 residues. V was cut by 3 bases and J by 2 bases, with 8 bases left in between. This chain connects TRBV11-2 to TRBJ2-7; a weak D match, TRBD2 (5 bases). The specimen was memory CD8+ T cells sorted from blood. Subset reported: CD45RO+ cells pooled with CCR7-negative TemRA cells. The TCR sequence derives from a man under 40 in good health. The CDR3 bases are TGTGCCAGCAGCTTGCGGGCGACCTACGAGCAGTACTTC. This sequence encodes CASSLRATYEQYF. Supplemented by reference TRBV11-2 and TRBJ2-7, the full variable domain reads EAGVAQSPRYKIIEKRQSVAFWCNPISGHATLYWYQQILGQGPKLLIQFQNNGVVDDSQLPKDRFSAERLKGVDSTLKIQPAKLEDSAVYLCASSLRATYEQYFGPGTRLTVT.